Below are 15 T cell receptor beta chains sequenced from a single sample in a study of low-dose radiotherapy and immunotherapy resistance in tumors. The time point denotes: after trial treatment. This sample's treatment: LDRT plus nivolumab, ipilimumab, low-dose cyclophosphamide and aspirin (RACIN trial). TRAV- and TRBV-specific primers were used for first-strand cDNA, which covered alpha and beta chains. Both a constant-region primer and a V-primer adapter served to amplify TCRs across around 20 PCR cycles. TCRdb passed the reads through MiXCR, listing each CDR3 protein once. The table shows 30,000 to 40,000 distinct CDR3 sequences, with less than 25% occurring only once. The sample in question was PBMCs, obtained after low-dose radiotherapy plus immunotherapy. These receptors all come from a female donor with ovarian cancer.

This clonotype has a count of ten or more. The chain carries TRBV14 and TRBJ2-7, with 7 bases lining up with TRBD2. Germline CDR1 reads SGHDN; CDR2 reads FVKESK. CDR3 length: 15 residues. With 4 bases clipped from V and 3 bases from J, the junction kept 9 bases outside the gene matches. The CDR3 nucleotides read TGTGCCAGCAGCCCCTCGGGGGGTGAACGCTACGAGCAGTACTTC. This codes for CASSPSGGERYEQYF.

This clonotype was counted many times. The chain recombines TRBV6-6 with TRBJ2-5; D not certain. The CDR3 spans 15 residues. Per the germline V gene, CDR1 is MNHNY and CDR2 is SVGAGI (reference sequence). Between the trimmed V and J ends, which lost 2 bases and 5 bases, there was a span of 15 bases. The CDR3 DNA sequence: TGTGCCAGCAGTTACCCGATGGACCCTGAGGAGACCCAGTACTTC. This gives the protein CASSYPMDPEETQYF.

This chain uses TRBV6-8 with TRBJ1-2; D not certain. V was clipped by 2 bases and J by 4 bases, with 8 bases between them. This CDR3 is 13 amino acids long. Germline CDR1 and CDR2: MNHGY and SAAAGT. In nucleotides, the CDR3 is TGTGCCAGCAGTTACACGGCAGTCTATGGCTACACCTTC. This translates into CASSYTAVYGYTF.

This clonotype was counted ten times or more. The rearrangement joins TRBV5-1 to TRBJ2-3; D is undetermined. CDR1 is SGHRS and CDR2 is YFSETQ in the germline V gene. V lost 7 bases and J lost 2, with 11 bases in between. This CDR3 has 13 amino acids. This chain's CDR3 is CASATAITDTQYF. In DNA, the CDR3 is TGCGCCAGCGCGACTGCCATCACAGATACGCAGTATTTT.

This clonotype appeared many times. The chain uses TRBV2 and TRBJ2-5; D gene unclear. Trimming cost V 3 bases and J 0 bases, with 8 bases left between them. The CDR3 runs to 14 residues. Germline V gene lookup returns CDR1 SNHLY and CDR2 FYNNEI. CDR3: CASSDSRYQETQYF. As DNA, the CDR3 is TGTGCCAGCAGTGACTCCCGGTACCAAGAGACCCAGTACTTC.

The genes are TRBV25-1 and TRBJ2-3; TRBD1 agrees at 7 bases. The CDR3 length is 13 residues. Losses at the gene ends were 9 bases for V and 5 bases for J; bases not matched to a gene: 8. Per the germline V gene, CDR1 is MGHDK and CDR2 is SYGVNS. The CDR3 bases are TGTGCCAGTCACGCACAGGGGAGAGATACGCAGTATTTT. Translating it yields CASHAQGRDTQYF. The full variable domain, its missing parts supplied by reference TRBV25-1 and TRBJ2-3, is EADIYQTPRYLVIGTGKKITLECSQTMGHDKMYWYQQDPGMELHLIHYSYGVNSTEKGDLSSESTVSRIRTEHFPLTLESARPSHTSQYLCASHAQGRDTQYFGPGTRLTVL.

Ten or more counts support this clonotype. Here the CDR3 reads CASRSTGDRAFF. For the CDR3, the DNA is TGTGCCAGCAGGTCAACAGGGGATAGAGCTTTCTTT. The chain joins TRBV27 to TRBJ1-1; 7 bases agree with TRBD1. This CDR3 is 12 amino acids long. J was trimmed by 10 bases and V by 6 bases; bases with no gene match: 8. Per the germline V gene, CDR1 is MNHEY and CDR2 is SMNVEV (reference sequence).

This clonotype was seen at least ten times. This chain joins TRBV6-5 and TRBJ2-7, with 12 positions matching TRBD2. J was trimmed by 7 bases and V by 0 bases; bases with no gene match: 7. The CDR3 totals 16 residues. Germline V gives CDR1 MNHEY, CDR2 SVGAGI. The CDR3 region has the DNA TGTGCCAGCAGTTACTCGTCTAGCGGGAGGGCCTTTGAGCAGTACTTC. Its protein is CASSYSSSGRAFEQYF.

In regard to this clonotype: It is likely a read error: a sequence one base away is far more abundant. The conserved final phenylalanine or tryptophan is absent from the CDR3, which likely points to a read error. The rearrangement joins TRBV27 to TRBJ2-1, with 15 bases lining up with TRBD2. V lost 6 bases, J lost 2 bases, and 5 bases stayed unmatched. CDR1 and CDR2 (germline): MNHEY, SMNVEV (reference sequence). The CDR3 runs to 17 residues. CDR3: CASSPWTSGRAYNEQFC. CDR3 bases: TGTGCCAGCAGCCCGTGGACTAGCGGGAGGGCCTACAATGAGCAGTTCTGC.

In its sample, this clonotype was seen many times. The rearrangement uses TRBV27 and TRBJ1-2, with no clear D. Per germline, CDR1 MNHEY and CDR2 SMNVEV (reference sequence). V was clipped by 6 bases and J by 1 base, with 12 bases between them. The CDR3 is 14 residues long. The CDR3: CASRSPKLNYGYTF. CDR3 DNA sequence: TGTGCCAGCAGGTCCCCAAAACTTAACTATGGCTACACCTTC.

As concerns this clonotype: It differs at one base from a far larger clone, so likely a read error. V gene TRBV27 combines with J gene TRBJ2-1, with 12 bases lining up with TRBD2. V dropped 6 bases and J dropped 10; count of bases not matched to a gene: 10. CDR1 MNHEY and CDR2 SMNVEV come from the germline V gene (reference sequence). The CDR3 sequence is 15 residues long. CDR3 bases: TGTGCCAGCAGGAAGACTAGCGGGAGCTCCTACGAGCAGTTCTTC. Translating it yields CASRKTSGSSYEQFF.

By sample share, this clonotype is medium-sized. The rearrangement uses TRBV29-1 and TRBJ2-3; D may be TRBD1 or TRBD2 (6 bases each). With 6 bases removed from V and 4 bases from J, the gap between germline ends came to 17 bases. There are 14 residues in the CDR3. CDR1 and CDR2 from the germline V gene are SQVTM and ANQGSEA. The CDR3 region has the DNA TGCAGCGTCCTAGGGGGGTTGGGCGCAGATACGCAGTATTTT. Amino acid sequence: CSVLGGLGADTQYF.

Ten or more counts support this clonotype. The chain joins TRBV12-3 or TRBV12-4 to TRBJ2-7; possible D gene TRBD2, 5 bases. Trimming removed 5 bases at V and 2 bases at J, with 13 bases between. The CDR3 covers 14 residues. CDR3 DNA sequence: TGTGCCAGCAGTCCCCAGGAGGTGCCCTACGAGCAGTACTTC. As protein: CASSPQEVPYEQYF.

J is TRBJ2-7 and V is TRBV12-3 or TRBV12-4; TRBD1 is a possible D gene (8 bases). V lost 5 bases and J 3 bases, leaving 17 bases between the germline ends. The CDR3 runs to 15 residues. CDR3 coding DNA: TGTGCCAGCAGTCACCGGACAGGGAGGGGCTACGAGCAGTACTTC. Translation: CASSHRTGRGYEQYF.

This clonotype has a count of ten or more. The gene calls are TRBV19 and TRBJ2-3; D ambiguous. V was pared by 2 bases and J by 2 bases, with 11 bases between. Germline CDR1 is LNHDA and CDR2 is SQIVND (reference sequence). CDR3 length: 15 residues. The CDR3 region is CASSISGSLTDTQYF. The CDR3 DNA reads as TGTGCCAGTAGTATATCCGGGTCCCTCACAGATACGCAGTATTTT.